This passage covers 17 T cell receptor beta chains from one sample sequenced in a study of beta chain features in type 1 diabetes. Expressed TCRB transcripts got sequenced, as all isolated RNA was reverse transcribed. The method was immunoSEQ multiplex PCR; TCRdb's version includes in-frame clones alone and lacks a portion of them. The sample lists about 160,000 clones; about 9.1% were seen once. Sequenced sample: central memory CD4+ T cells from blood. The origin of the receptors is a young woman in good health.

This clone was counted between two and nine times. The genes are TRBV11-2 and TRBJ2-3, with D possibly TRBD2 on 6 matching bases. CDR1 is SGHAT, CDR2 FQNNGV, per germline. V was trimmed by 3 bases and J by 6 bases, leaving 19 bases between them. The CDR3 covers 16 residues. The CDR3 loop reads CASSLRRGTTGDTQYF. The DNA of the CDR3 is TGTGCCAGCAGCTTGAGACGCGGGACCACCGGGGATACGCAGTATTTT.

The CDR3 nucleotides are TGCGCCAGCAGCCAGGAGGGTTACGAGCAGTACTTC. Residues: CASSQEGYEQYF. J is TRBJ2-7 and V is TRBV5-1, with D perhaps TRBD2 (6 bases). The CDR3 is made up of 12 amino acids. With 4 bases removed from V and 4 bases from J, the gap between germline ends came to 9 bases. In germline, CDR1 is SGHRS, CDR2 YFSETQ.

The chain couples TRBV6-5 to TRBJ2-5; 7 bases agree with TRBD2. CDR1 is MNHEY and CDR2 is SVGAGI in the germline V gene. The V segment lost 5 bases and the J segment 0 bases; nucleotides outside the gene matches: 3. The CDR3 length is 14 residues. CDR3 DNA: TGTGCCAGCAGTCTAGCGGAGCACCAAGAGACCCAGTACTTC. This codes for CASSLAEHQETQYF.

V usage is TRBV23-1 and J usage is TRBJ2-5; D not resolved. TRBV23-1 is noted as an ORF with a role that remains uncertain. With 0 bases removed from V and 5 bases from J, the gap between germline ends came to 13 bases. CDR3 length equals 15 residues. The CDR3 is CASSQSEPSRETQYF. The CDR3 DNA sequence: TGCGCCAGCAGTCAATCGGAGCCCTCACGGGAGACCCAGTACTTC.

The chain couples TRBV2 to TRBJ2-3, with D possibly TRBD2 on 6 matching bases. Germline CDR1 is SNHLY and CDR2 is FYNNEI. CDR3 length equals 13 residues. Trimming cost V 11 bases and J 0 bases, with 12 bases left between them. The CDR3 DNA is TGTGCCGGAGGGACGGTTAGCACAGATACGCAGTATTTT. Translating gives CAGGTVSTDTQYF.

CDR3 protein: CASGVGGSTYEQYF. The CDR3 DNA reads as TGTGCTAGTGGGGTAGGGGGATCAACCTACGAGCAGTACTTC. V is TRBV12-5 and J is TRBJ2-7; possibly TRBD1 for D (6 bases). The CDR3 sequence is 14 residues long. Germline V gene lookup returns CDR1 LGHNT and CDR2 FRNRAP. V was clipped by 6 bases and J by 2 bases, with 14 bases between them. Full variable domain (remainder filled in from reference TRBV12-5 and TRBJ2-7): DARVTQTPRHKVTEMGQEVTMRCQPILGHNTVFWYRQTMMQGLELLAYFRNRAPLDDSGMPKDRFSAEMPDATLATLKIQPSEPRDSAVYFCASGVGGSTYEQYFGPGTRLTVT.

About this clone itself: Different DNA sequences within this sample yield the same CDR3. The V and J genes are TRBV13 and TRBJ2-5; 13 nucleotides align to TRBD2. Looked up from germline, CDR1 is PRHDT and CDR2 is FYEKMQ (reference sequence). The CDR3 length is 15 residues. The V segment lost 3 bases and the J segment 4 bases; nucleotides outside the gene matches: 2. CDR3 protein: CASSLRTSGGETQYF. The CDR3 nucleotides read TGTGCCAGCAGCTTGCGGACTAGCGGGGGAGAGACCCAGTACTTC.

On this clone: The sample contains more than one DNA sequence encoding this CDR3. The genes are TRBV5-1 and TRBJ2-5; 7 bases align to TRBD1. The length of the CDR3 is 15 residues. Per the germline V gene, CDR1 is SGHRS and CDR2 is YFSETQ. The V gene end was trimmed by 0 bases and the J gene end by 1 base; junction bases not matched to a gene: 3. DNA of the CDR3: TGCGCCAGCAGCTTGGGGAGGACAGGCCAAGAGACCCAGTACTTC. Translated, it gives CASSLGRTGQETQYF.

Worth noting for this clone: Germline and junction disagree at one end, which may indicate a read error. The rearrangement joins TRBV4-1 to TRBJ2-7; D gene unclear. The CDR3 loop spans 13 amino acids. The V gene's germline CDR1 is MGHRA and CDR2 YSYEKL. CDR3 region: CASSSERSYEQYF. In nucleotides, the CDR3 is TGTGCCAGCAGTTCCGAACGGTCCTACGAGCAGTACTTC.

This clone was seen ten or more times. The chain is built from TRBV7-2 and TRBJ2-5, with a tentative D call TRBD1 (6 bases). The V gene lost 5 bases and the J gene lost 2 bases, with 12 bases spanning the gap. Germline CDR1 SGHTA, CDR2 FQGNSA. The CDR3 runs to 14 residues. The CDR3, as DNA: TGTGCCAGCAGCGCCTACAGGGTACAAGAGACCCAGTACTTC. Translation gives CASSAYRVQETQYF.

Details on this clone: Other DNA sequences in this specimen translate into the identical CDR3. V is TRBV5-1 and J is TRBJ2-7; D is ambiguous. The germline CDR1 and CDR2 sequences are SGHRS and YFSETQ. The CDR3 covers 15 residues. The ends were cut back, 0 bases at V and 0 bases at J, with 10 bases in the middle. The CDR3 protein is CASSLGQAASYEQYF. The CDR3 nucleotides read TGCGCCAGCAGCTTGGGGCAGGCCGCCTCCTACGAGCAGTACTTC.

The chain has TRBV18 and TRBJ2-1; 8 bases agree with TRBD2. With V trimmed by 2 bases and J by 6 bases, 15 bases remained unmatched. The germline V gene encodes CDR1 KGHSH and CDR2 LQKENI. The CDR3 extends over 18 amino acids. The CDR3 region is CASSPITIAGSGANEQFF. The CDR3 DNA reads TGTGCCAGCTCACCAATTACAATAGCGGGAAGTGGGGCCAATGAGCAGTTCTTC. Variable domain in full (rest from reference TRBV18 and TRBJ2-1): NAGVMQNPRHLVRRRGQEARLRCSPMKGHSHVYWYRQLPEEGLKFMVYLQKENIIDESGMPKERFSAEFPKEGPSILRIQQVVRGDSAAYFCASSPITIAGSGANEQFFGPGTRLTVL.

This chain joins TRBV12-5 and TRBJ2-7; 16 bases agree with TRBD2. The CDR3 runs to 16 residues. The V gene's germline CDR1 is LGHNT and CDR2 FRNRAP. The trim removed 5 bases at V and 5 bases at J, leaving 6 bases unmatched. CDR3 sequence (DNA): TGTGCTAGTGGTCCAGGGACTAGCGGGAGGGTAAACGAGCAGTACTTC. It codes for CASGPGTSGRVNEQYF.

The CDR3 region has the DNA TGTGCCTTCCTGACTAGCGGGGGGTACGAGCAGTACTTC. Encoded protein: CAFLTSGGYEQYF. The gene calls are TRBV30 and TRBJ2-7; 13 bases align to TRBD2. V gave up 7 bases and J gave up 4 bases; unmatched junction bases: 4. Per germline, CDR1 GTSNPN and CDR2 SVGIG (reference sequence). The CDR3 extends over 13 amino acids.

This clone has more than one count but fewer than ten. The chain couples TRBV30 to TRBJ1-1; D may be TRBD1 (5 bases). V was trimmed by 5 bases and J by 4 bases, leaving 11 bases between them. CDR3 length: 12 residues. From germline, CDR1 is GTSNPN and CDR2 SVGIG (reference sequence). CDR3 DNA sequence: TGTGCCTGGGGGGGAGGGGTCACTGAAGCTTTCTTT. Translating gives CAWGGGVTEAFF.

This chain uses TRBV6-5 with TRBJ2-3, with D uncertain. Trimming took off 2 bases at V and 3 bases at J, with 6 bases between the two ends. Looked up from germline, CDR1 is MNHEY and CDR2 is SVGAGI. The CDR3 totals 13 residues. CDR3 coding DNA: TGTGCCAGCAGTTACCCCGGTACAGATACGCAGTATTTT. Translated, it gives CASSYPGTDTQYF.

This clone showed up just a few times. The chain uses TRBV5-1 and TRBJ2-3, with D possibly being TRBD2 (5 bases). Trimming stripped 4 bases from V and 2 bases from J, with 14 bases between. The CDR3 length is 15 residues. Germline V gene data show CDR1 as SGHRS and CDR2 as YFSETQ. The CDR3 nucleotides read TGCGCCAGCAGCCCGGACGGAGGAGACACAGATACGCAGTATTTT. Translating it yields CASSPDGGDTDTQYF.